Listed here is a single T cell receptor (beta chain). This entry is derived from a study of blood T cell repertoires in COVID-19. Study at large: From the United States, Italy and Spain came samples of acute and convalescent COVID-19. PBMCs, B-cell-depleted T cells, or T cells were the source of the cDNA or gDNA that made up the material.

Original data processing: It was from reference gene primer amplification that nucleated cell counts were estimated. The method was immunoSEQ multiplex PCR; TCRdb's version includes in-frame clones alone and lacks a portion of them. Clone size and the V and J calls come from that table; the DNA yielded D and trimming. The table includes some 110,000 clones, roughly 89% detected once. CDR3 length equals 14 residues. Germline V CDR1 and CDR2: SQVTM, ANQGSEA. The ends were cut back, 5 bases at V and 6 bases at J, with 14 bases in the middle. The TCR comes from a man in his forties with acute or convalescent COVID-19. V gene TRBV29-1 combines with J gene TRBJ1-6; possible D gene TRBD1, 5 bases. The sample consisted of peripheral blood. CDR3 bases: TGCAGCGTTATCTGGGACTCCGGTAATTCACCCCTCCACTTT. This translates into CSVIWDSGNSPLHF.